Given below is one T cell receptor (beta chain) in context. The data stem from a study of blood T cell dynamics during melanoma immunotherapy. Time point described: pre-treatment baseline. One draw preceded checkpoint blockade; another followed its first cycle at week 3. At 12 weeks after first infusion, RECIST 1.1 defined response for most patients. Trimming pared 3 bases from V and 7 bases from J, leaving 15 bases between. CDR3 length: 13 residues. Germline CDR1 GTSNPN, CDR2 SVGIG (reference sequence). Produced via immunoSEQ multiplex PCR; TCRdb's table is partial and in-frame only. The table has 9,500 to 10,000 clones, 80% to 90% seen once.

V gene TRBV30 combines with J gene TRBJ1-2; D ambiguous. Sequenced here: blood, sampled from a patient treated with checkpoint blockade. This TCR came from a human donor with melanoma. The CDR3 sequence is CAWRILEAGGYTF. DNA for the CDR3: TGTGCCTGGAGGATCCTCGAGGCGGGTGGCTACACCTTC.